What follows is one T cell receptor beta chain and its context. Antigen unknown. This sample stems from a study of cytomegalovirus exposure and HLA in healthy donors. Notes on the study in general: In a later analysis, productive TCRs from donors in an Asian-associated ancestry cluster reportedly carried fewer N-insertions than the cohort mean. The authors listed about 170 TCR beta chains as cytomegalovirus-associated.

PCR amplification relied on 60 Vbeta primers (plus 13 Jbeta primers). Clones were sequenced by immunoSEQ multiplex PCR, and TCRdb holds only the in-frame ones, with some missing. The sample lists tens of thousands of clones, roughly 66% occurring once. Material for sequencing was PBMCs. This TCR was sampled from a man aged 25 to 40 in good health and CMV-seronegative.

The DNA of the CDR3 is TGTGCCACTTCCTGGAGGGCCGCCGGCGAGCAGTACTTC. This codes for CATSWRAAGEQYF. The chain combines TRBV27 with TRBJ2-7, with D perhaps TRBD2 (6 bases). CDR1 and CDR2 from the germline V gene are MNHEY and SMNVEV (reference sequence). V was cut by 10 bases and J by 6 bases, with 19 bases left in between. The CDR3 loop spans 13 amino acids.